The 17 T cell receptor beta chains listed next were all sequenced from one sample in a study of blood T cells in healthy people across ages (dated by TCRdb to between 2014 and 2017). Receptor libraries were prepared by 5' RACE. Sequenced using an Illumina HiSeq 2500. A second PCR of roughly 7 to 11 cycles was performed with a sample-barcoded 5' primer and a J-beta primer mix. Through fastp at Q25 and MiXCR, TCRdb rebuilt clones from the public reads, retaining in-frame beta chains. CDR3 protein sequences are deduplicated, and each keeps its most common genes and DNA. Across this sample there are 550,000 to 800,000 distinct CDR3 sequences, with 32% seen only once. The ten most abundant clones make up 15% to 19% of the sample. The source material was blood. Receptors originate from an elderly woman in good health. Donor details come from another sample of the same person, matched by shared clones.

This clonotype was recorded many times. V is TRBV6-6 and J is TRBJ1-1; D unclear. Germline V lookup: CDR1 MNHNY, CDR2 SVGAGI (reference sequence). Trimming shortened V by 2 bases and J by 6 bases, and 16 bases separated the two germline ends. The CDR3 is 15 residues long. In DNA form, the CDR3 reads TGTGCCAGCAGTTACCCGGCGCCAAATGGGGCTGAAGCTTTCTTT. It encodes CASSYPAPNGAEAFF.

This clonotype was picked up many times. V is TRBV27 and J is TRBJ1-2; D perhaps matches TRBD1 (6 bases). Looked up from germline, CDR1 is MNHEY and CDR2 is SMNVEV (reference sequence). The CDR3 covers 15 residues. Trimming took off 8 bases at V and 4 bases at J, with 20 bases between the two ends. CDR3 bases: TGTGCCAGCTCTTGGGGGACACCAACGCGCTATGGCTACACCTTC. It encodes CASSWGTPTRYGYTF.

This clonotype was recorded at least ten times. J is TRBJ1-5 and V is TRBV29-1, with D unresolved. The CDR3 length is 13 residues. The germline gives CDR1 SQVTM, CDR2 ANQGSEA. The V end lost 4 bases, the J end lost 0 bases, and 7 bases lay between the germline ends. CDR3 sequence: CSVVMDSNQPQHF. In nucleotides, the CDR3 is TGCAGCGTTGTTATGGATAGCAATCAGCCCCAGCATTTT.

This clonotype appeared a single time. A read error may be the cause here, since a much bigger clone is one base away. The J gene is TRBJ2-1, the V gene TRBV12-3 or TRBV12-4; 7 bases are a match to TRBD1. The CDR3 spans 18 residues. DNA for the CDR3: TGTGCCGGCAGACGCAAACTTTTCGGACAGGACTCCTACAATGAGCAGTTCTTC. This gives the protein CAGRRKLFGQDSYNEQFF.

The chain links TRBV6-6 to TRBJ1-2; 8 nucleotides match TRBD1. This CDR3 region has 15 residues. Trimming at V came to 5 bases and at J to 6 bases, leaving 11 bases not matched to a gene. Germline CDR1 MNHNY, CDR2 SVGAGI (reference sequence). This CDR3 reads CASSTIVTGGDGYTF. In DNA form, the CDR3 reads TGTGCCAGCAGTACGATAGTAACAGGGGGGGATGGCTACACCTTC.

This clonotype has just a few counts. A much larger clone differs from this one at a single base, so this may be a read error. The rearrangement joins TRBV12-3 or TRBV12-4 to TRBJ2-7; perhaps TRBD1 as D (6 bases). The CDR3 runs 14 residues. V was shortened by 7 bases and J by 4 bases, with 17 bases between the two germline ends. This chain's CDR3 is CASTQGISCYEQYF. As DNA, the CDR3 is TGTGCCAGCACCCAGGGGATAAGTTGTTACGAGCAGTACTTC.

Turning to this clonotype: A much larger clonotype is one base distant, so this may be a read error. The V and J genes are TRBV7-9 and TRBJ2-7, with D maybe TRBD2 (7 bases). Germline V gives CDR1 SEHNR, CDR2 FQNEAQ (reference sequence). The CDR3 spans 15 residues. V was trimmed by 6 bases and J by 7 bases, leaving 22 bases between them. The CDR3 DNA is TGTGCCAGCAGAGAAGGGGGGGTTATCAATAATGAGCAGTACTTC. Its protein product is CASREGGVINNEQYF.

This clonotype turned up a few times. Given a much more abundant clone one base away, this may be a read error. This chain connects TRBV7-2 to TRBJ2-5, with 12 bases fitting TRBD2. J gave up 11 bases and V 5 bases, and 12 bases lay outside the gene matches. The CDR3 is 15 residues long. Germline V CDR1 and CDR2: SGHTA, FQGNSA. The CDR3 DNA reads as TGTGCCAGCAGCCCGTGGACTAGCGGGGCAAATGAGCAGTACTTC. It codes for CASSPWTSGANEQYF. The full variable domain, with the rest looked up from reference TRBV7-2 and TRBJ2-5, is GAGVSQSPSNKVTEKGKDVELRCDPISGHTALYWYRQSLGQGLEFLIYFQGNSAPDKSGLPSDRFSAERTGGSVSTLTIQRTQQEDSAVYLCASSPWTSGANEQYFGPGTRLLVL.

In its sample, this clonotype was seen a few times. Compared with germline, one end of the junction differs, possibly owing to a read error. The chain combines TRBV5-1 with TRBJ2-5; TRBD2 is a possible D gene (6 bases). The end of the DNA fits TRBJ2-7 better, so the J call may be wrong. Germline V gene data show CDR1 as SGHRS and CDR2 as YFSETQ. The CDR3 length is 12 residues. Written as DNA, the CDR3 is TGCGCCAGCAACTTGGGGGGATACGAGCAGTACTTC. Protein product: CASNLGGYEQYF.

The chain employs TRBV7-9 and TRBJ2-4; 7 bases are shared with TRBD1. Germline-derived CDR1 and CDR2 are SEHNR and FQNEAQ (reference sequence). CDR3 size: 14 residues. The trim removed 5 bases at V and 15 bases at J, leaving 16 bases unmatched. CDR3 DNA: TGTGCCAGCAGCCGTGGACAGGATTCCTACGAGCGGTACTTC. Translated, it gives CASSRGQDSYERYF.

The chain joins TRBV5-1 to TRBJ2-5, with D maybe TRBD1 (6 bases). Germline V CDR1 and CDR2: SGHRS, YFSETQ. The V end lost 3 bases, the J end lost 2 bases, and 14 bases lay between the germline ends. The CDR3 spans 15 residues. CDR3 region: CASSSRTVQQETQYF. The CDR3 DNA reads as TGCGCCAGCAGCTCCCGGACAGTTCAGCAAGAGACCCAGTACTTC.

J is TRBJ2-7 and V is TRBV7-9; 8 nucleotides align to TRBD1. CDR3 length equals 14 residues. The germline V gene encodes CDR1 SEHNR and CDR2 FQNEAQ (reference sequence). V shed 8 bases and J 2 bases; nucleotides not matched to a gene: 8. CDR3 DNA sequence: TGTGCCAGCGTCCCCGAGGACAGGGCCTACGAGCAGTACTTC. As protein: CASVPEDRAYEQYF. Complete variable domain (other parts from reference TRBV7-9 and TRBJ2-7): DTGVSQNPRHKITKRGQNVTFRCDPISEHNRLYWYRQTLGQGPEFLTYFQNEAQLEKSRLLSDRFSAERPKGSFSTLEIQRTEQGDSAMYLCASVPEDRAYEQYFGPGTRLTVT.

The chain employs TRBV4-2 and TRBJ1-1; no clear D gene. The V gene lost 0 bases and the J gene lost 10 bases, with 12 bases spanning the gap. Germline lookup yields CDR1 LGHNA and CDR2 YNFKEQ. The CDR3 runs to 13 residues. Here the CDR3 reads CASSQDLIMGAFF. The CDR3 DNA follows: TGTGCCAGCAGCCAAGATTTAATTATGGGAGCTTTCTTT.

This clonotype was seen a handful of times. This chain connects TRBV4-1 to TRBJ1-1, with 7 bases fitting TRBD1. Per germline, CDR1 MGHRA and CDR2 YSYEKL. This CDR3 comprises 14 residues. The trim removed 1 base at V and 5 bases at J, leaving 4 bases unmatched. The CDR3 DNA follows: TGCGCCAGCAGCCAAGGACAGGGAAGGACTGAAGCTTTCTTT. Amino acid sequence: CASSQGQGRTEAFF.

This clonotype was counted between two and nine times. The V gene is TRBV19, the J gene TRBJ2-6, with D possibly TRBD2 on 5 matching bases. This CDR3 has 17 amino acids. Germline CDR1 and CDR2: LNHDA and SQIVND (reference sequence). V was cut by 3 bases and J by 1 base, with 13 bases left in between. The CDR3 sequence is CASSMVARGSGANVLTF. The CDR3 nucleotides are TGTGCCAGTAGTATGGTCGCAAGAGGGTCTGGGGCCAACGTCCTGACTTTC.

A note on this clonotype: This may be a read error, as it is one base from a much larger clone. The rearrangement uses TRBV10-3 and TRBJ2-5; D is unclear. The closer fit of TRBJ2-1 to the DNA end suggests the J call may be wrong. The CDR3 length is 13 residues. CDR1 is ENHRY and CDR2 is SYGVKD in the germline V gene. The CDR3 nucleotides are TGTGCCATCAGTGAATTGGGCCAAGAGACCCAGTTCTTC. Protein product: CAISELGQETQFF.

This clonotype was detected many times. This chain joins TRBV12-3 or TRBV12-4 and TRBJ2-5; D is possibly TRBD2 (6 bases). The V end lost 5 bases, the J end lost 2 bases, and 9 bases lay between the germline ends. The CDR3 totals 13 residues. This chain's CDR3 is CASSRGTQETQYF. Here the CDR3 DNA reads TGTGCCAGCAGTAGAGGGACTCAAGAGACCCAGTACTTC.